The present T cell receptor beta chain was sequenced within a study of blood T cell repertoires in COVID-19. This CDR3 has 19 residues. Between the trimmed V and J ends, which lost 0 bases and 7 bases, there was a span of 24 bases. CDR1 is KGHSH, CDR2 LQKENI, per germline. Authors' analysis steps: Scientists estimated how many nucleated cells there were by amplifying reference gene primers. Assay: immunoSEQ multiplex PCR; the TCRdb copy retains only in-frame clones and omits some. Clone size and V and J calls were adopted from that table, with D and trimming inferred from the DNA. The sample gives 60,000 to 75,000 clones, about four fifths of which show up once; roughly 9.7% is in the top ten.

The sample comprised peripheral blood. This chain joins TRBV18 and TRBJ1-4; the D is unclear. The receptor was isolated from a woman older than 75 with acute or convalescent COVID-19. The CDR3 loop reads CASSPPKVRGRGDTEKLFF. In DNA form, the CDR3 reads TGTGCCAGCTCACCACCGAAGGTCAGAGGGCGCGGGGATACTGAAAAACTGTTTTTT.